The rows below give T cell receptor beta chains drawn from one sample of a study of cytomegalovirus exposure and HLA in healthy donors. Here immunoSEQ multiplex PCR was the method, and the copy in TCRdb shows in-frame clones only, minus some. Here the sample spans about 93,000 clones, 70% to 85% being singletons. Material: PBMCs. Receptors were obtained from a man aged 50 to 60 in good health and CMV-seronegative. CDR3s include the opening cysteine and the closing phenylalanine or tryptophan. The D gene is left open where the match is weak. The size field is filled for only some rows; it gives once, few, many or a size class.

J gene	V gene	clone size	D gene	CDR3 DNA	CDR3 protein
TRBJ1-3	TRBV19	NA	TRBD1	TGTGCCAGTAGTCGTCCGACAGGGGGGCCTGGAAACACCATATATTTT	CASSRPTGGPGNTIYF
TRBJ2-7	TRBV4-1	NA	TRBD1	TGCGCCAGCAGCCAAGACGGGACAGGCCTGGAGTACTTC	CASSQDGTGLEYF
TRBJ2-7	TRBV14	NA	NA	TGTGCCAGCAGCCAGTGCGACAGGACCCCACCGGTTATCGAGCAGTACTTC	CASSQCDRTPPVIEQYF
TRBJ2-3	TRBV6-1	NA	TRBD2	TGTGCCAGCAGTGGACTAGCGGGAGGGACAGATACGCAGTATTTT	CASSGLAGGTDTQYF
TRBJ2-1	TRBV7-2	NA	TRBD2	TGTGCCAGCAGCTTAGCGATAACTAGCGGGAGCCGTGAGCAGTTCTTC	CASSLAITSGSREQFF
TRBJ2-5	TRBV4-1	NA	TRBD2	TGCGCCAGCAGCCAAGTTGGACTAGCGGGAGGGCCAGGGGAGACCCAGTACTTC	CASSQVGLAGGPGETQYF
TRBJ1-5	TRBV2	NA	NA	TGTGCCAGCAGTGAAGGGGCAGCAGCCGGCAATCAGCCCCAGCATTTT	CASSEGAAAGNQPQHF
TRBJ2-1	TRBV12-5	NA	TRBD2	TGTGCTAGTCTCGCTCCCATAGCGGGACCCATTGGGGATGAGCAGTTCTTC	CASLAPIAGPIGDEQFF
TRBJ2-6	TRBV19	NA	NA	TGTGCCAGTAGTATAGGCGGGTCTGGGGCCAACGTCCTGACTTTC	CASSIGGSGANVLTF
TRBJ2-1	TRBV18	NA	NA	TGTGCCAGCTCACGGCAGGGGGGAAACAATGAGCAGTTCTTC	CASSRQGGNNEQFF
TRBJ2-7	TRBV13	NA	NA	TGTGCCAGCAGCTCCACCCCAAGATTGGAGTCCTACGAGCAGTACTTC	CASSSTPRLESYEQYF
TRBJ2-7	TRBV5-6	once	TRBD1	TGTGCCAGCAGCGTCGGGACAGGGGGAATCTACGAGCAGTACTTC	CASSVGTGGIYEQYF
TRBJ2-7	TRBV28	few	TRBD1	TGTGCCAGCACGGGGGACAGGGATACCTCCTACGAGCAGTACTTC	CASTGDRDTSYEQYF
TRBJ1-1	TRBV6-5	few	NA	TGTGCCAGCAGCCCCTCAGGGGCCCACAATGAAGCTTTCTTT	CASSPSGAHNEAFF
TRBJ2-7	TRBV6-5	NA	TRBD2	TGTGCCGCCAGTCCGGGGGGGGCCTACGAGCAGTACTTC	CAASPGGAYEQYF
TRBJ1-2	TRBV7-9	NA	TRBD1	TGTGCCAGCAGCTTAGGGACAGGGGGTGGCTACACCTTC	CASSLGTGGGYTF
TRBJ2-5	TRBV15	NA	NA	TGTGCCACCAGCAGGAAGGGAGGAGGGGAGACCCAGTACTTC	CATSRKGGGETQYF
TRBJ1-1	TRBV27	NA	NA	TGTGCCAGCAGTGTCGAGTCTGGTGAAGCTTTCTTT	CASSVESGEAFF
TRBJ2-3	TRBV19	NA	NA	TGTGCCAGTAGTATTGGGTACCGCAGGTTCACAGATACGCAGTATTTT	CASSIGYRRFTDTQYF
TRBJ2-7	TRBV5-1	NA	TRBD2	TGCGCCAGCAGCGGAGCCGGGAGGTCCTTTGACGAGCAGTACTTC	CASSGAGRSFDEQYF
TRBJ1-2	TRBV28	NA	NA	TGTGCCAGCAGTTTACCCAACAGGGCGAATGGCTACACCTTC	CASSLPNRANGYTF
TRBJ1-5	TRBV28	NA	TRBD1	TGTGCCAGCAGTCCTGGGACAGGGGTAATCTACAATCAGCCCCAGCATTTT	CASSPGTGVIYNQPQHF
TRBJ2-1	TRBV7-9	NA	TRBD1	TGTGCCAGCAGCTGGCGGGGGGACAGGGGGCTCGATGAGCAGTTCTTC	CASSWRGDRGLDEQFF
TRBJ1-5	TRBV19	many	NA	TGTGCCAGTAGTTCCGGACAAAACAATCAGCCCCAGCATTTT	CASSSGQNNQPQHF
TRBJ2-7	TRBV7-9	NA	NA	TGTGCCAGCAGCTTAGACCCGGGACTCGACGAGCAGTACTTC	CASSLDPGLDEQYF
TRBJ2-1	TRBV4-2	NA	NA	TGTGCCAGCAGCCAGGGGGCAGTAGCCCACAATGAGCAGTTCTTC	CASSQGAVAHNEQFF
TRBJ2-1	TRBV7-8	once	NA	TGTGCCCTACGGGAACTCACGAGCTCCTACAATGAGCAGTTCTTC	CALRELTSSYNEQFF
TRBJ2-3	TRBV9	NA	TRBD2	TGTGCCAGCAGCGTAGGACTCCCGGGAGGGCCCACAGATACGCAGTATTTT	CASSVGLPGGPTDTQYF
TRBJ2-7	TRBV11-1	NA	TRBD1	TGTGCCAGCAGCTTAGAGGGACAGGGGCTATACGAGCAGTACTTC	CASSLEGQGLYEQYF
TRBJ2-1	TRBV15	NA	NA	TGTGCCACCAGCAGAGCGAAACAGTACAATGAGCAGTTCTTC	CATSRAKQYNEQFF
TRBJ2-3	TRBV18	NA	NA	TGTGCCAGCTCACCACGGGCGAAGGCGAGTAGCACAGATACGCAGTATTTT	CASSPRAKASSTDTQYF
TRBJ1-5	TRBV7-2	NA	NA	TGTGCCAGCAGCTTAGAGGGGTATACGTACCAGCCCCAGCATTTT	CASSLEGYTYQPQHF
TRBJ2-7	TRBV11-2	NA	NA	TGTGCCAGCAGACTCCTATTTCCCTACGAGCAGTACTTC	CASRLLFPYEQYF
TRBJ2-1	TRBV5-1	once	NA	TGCGCCAGCAGCTTGGCAGGGACTCTCAGTGGGGAGCAGTTCTTC	CASSLAGTLSGEQFF
TRBJ2-5	TRBV7-2	NA	NA	TGTGCCAGCAGCTTAGTTGGGGGCGAGACCCAGTACTTC	CASSLVGGETQYF
TRBJ2-3	TRBV15	NA	TRBD1	TGTGCCACCAGCAGAGAAAGAACAGGGGGCCTGACAGATACGCAGTATTTT	CATSRERTGGLTDTQYF
TRBJ2-7	TRBV6-1	NA	NA	TGTGCCAGCAGTGAAGGAGGCCTCCTCTCCCCCTACGAGCAGTACTTC	CASSEGGLLSPYEQYF
TRBJ1-4	TRBV28	NA	NA	TGTGCCAGCAGTCAATCCGGGACGAGGGGGAAACTGTTTTTT	CASSQSGTRGKLFF
TRBJ2-3	TRBV28	once	NA	TGTGCCAGCATCCCCGGGGGTTGGGCGGATAGCACAGATACGCAGTATTTT	CASIPGGWADSTDTQYF
TRBJ2-7	TRBV4-1	NA	NA	TGCGCCAGCAGCCAATCAATGGCGGGATACGAGCAGTACTTC	CASSQSMAGYEQYF
TRBJ1-4	TRBV21-1	NA	NA	TGTGCCAGCAGCAAAGAGGCCTGGGCGGGGGCGGGGGAAAAACTGTTTTTT	CASSKEAWAGAGEKLFF
TRBJ2-7	TRBV13	few	TRBD2	TGTGCCAGCAGCCGCGGTGGGACTAGCGGCTACGAGCAGTACTTC	CASSRGGTSGYEQYF
TRBJ1-4	TRBV6-5	NA	TRBD1	TGTGCCAGCAGTGGACAGGCAGCAACTAATGAAAAACTGTTTTTT	CASSGQAATNEKLFF
TRBJ2-6	TRBV5-1	few	TRBD1	TGCGCCAGCAGGCCACAGGGGTCTGGGGCCAACGTCCTGACTTTC	CASRPQGSGANVLTF
TRBJ2-7	TRBV27	NA	TRBD2	TGTGCCAGCAGTCGAGGACTAGCGGGTAACTACGAGCAGTACTTC	CASSRGLAGNYEQYF
TRBJ2-2	TRBV7-2	NA	NA	TGTGCCAGCAGCCGGCAGGGGCGGCTCCCCGGGGAGCTGTTTTTT	CASSRQGRLPGELFF
TRBJ1-4	TRBV7-2	NA	NA	TGTGCCAGCAGACAGGGTATTGTTGGGGAAAAACTGTTTTTT	CASRQGIVGEKLFF
TRBJ1-1	TRBV29-1	NA	NA	TGCAGCGTTAAGGAGGGGAACACTGAAGCTTTCTTT	CSVKEGNTEAFF
TRBJ2-7	TRBV5-4	few	NA	TGTGCCAGCAGCTACCCAGACAGTAACGAGCAGTACTTC	CASSYPDSNEQYF
TRBJ1-2	TRBV21-1	once	NA	TGTGCCAGCAGCTATCCGGGACAGGGACAGCTATGTTATGGCTACACCTTC	CASSYPGQGQLCYGYTF
TRBJ2-7	TRBV19	NA	NA	TGTGCCAGTAGTATAGGTATAGCCTACGAGCAGTACTTC	CASSIGIAYEQYF